This TCR beta chain was documented in a study of human T cells and chemical hapten exposure. Study background: Chiefly female patients presented with alopecia areata, totalis or universalis. Study results and caveats: There was no change with DPC sensitization in TCRs above 1 in 1000 frequency.

Each CDR3 protein gets one entry after TCRdb re-called the RACE reads with MiXCR. Among about 64,000 distinct CDR3 sequences listed, approximately 10% were seen once. This clonotype appeared a few times. Its antigen is not known. The time point here: pre-sensitization, week 0. The treatment: therapeutic diphenylcyclopropenone sensitization with weekly scalp DPC. The CDR3 runs to 14 residues. With 2 bases removed from V and 8 bases from J, the gap between germline ends came to 13 bases. Looked up from germline, CDR1 is SEHNR and CDR2 is FQNEAQ (reference sequence). This TCR derives from a woman aged 35 to 49 with alopecia areata. Some clones in this sample may be carry-over from other donors' samples. The starting material was whole blood, obtained in connection with sensitization to the hapten diphenylcyclopropenone (DPC). The gene calls are TRBV7-9 and TRBJ2-1, with D perhaps given as TRBD1 or TRBD2 (5 bases each). CDR3 region: CASSLRGLSDEQFF. CDR3 coding DNA: TGTGCCAGCAGCTTAAGGGGCCTTAGCGATGAGCAGTTCTTC.